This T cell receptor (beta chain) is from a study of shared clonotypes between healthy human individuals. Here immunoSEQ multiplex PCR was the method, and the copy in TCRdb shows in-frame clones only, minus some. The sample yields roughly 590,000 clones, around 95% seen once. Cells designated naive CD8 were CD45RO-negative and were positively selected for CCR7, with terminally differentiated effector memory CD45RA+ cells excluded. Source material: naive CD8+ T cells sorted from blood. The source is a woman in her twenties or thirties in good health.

The CDR3 nucleotides are TGTGCCAGCATCTCGGCGTCCAGCGGGAGAGGAGAGACCCAGTACTTC. Protein: CASISASSGRGETQYF. V gene TRBV28 combines with J gene TRBJ2-5; 8 bases fit TRBD2. This CDR3 has 16 amino acids. The V gene's germline CDR1 is MDHEN and CDR2 SYDVKM. After removal of 7 bases from V and 4 bases from J, the junction contained 14 bases not matched to a gene.